The following is a TCR beta chain sequence with its context. Its antigen remains unidentified. One end of the junction is discordant with germline, which a read error may explain. This specimen comes from a study of cytomegalovirus exposure and HLA in healthy donors. Study outcomes and limitations: Associated with cytomegalovirus, according to the listing, were 150 to 200 TCR beta chains.

Germline CDR1 is MRHNA and CDR2 is SNTAGT. The CDR3 covers 13 residues. PCR was performed using 60 Vbeta and 13 Jbeta primers. Assay used: immunoSEQ multiplex PCR; TCRdb lists only in-frame clones, some missing. This sample's clone table lists approximately 110,000 clones. The sample was PBMCs. V and J are TRBV6-4 and TRBJ1-1, with D perhaps TRBD1 (5 bases). This TCR was recovered from a young man in good health and CMV-seronegative. CDR3 sequence (DNA): TGTGACAGCAGTGTGGAGGGGTCGACTGAAGCTTTCTTT. Translation gives CDSSVEGSTEAFF.